This T cell receptor beta chain emerged from a study of shared clonotypes between healthy human individuals. Investigators spread the genomic DNA of each subset evenly over several immunoSEQ plates. Clones were read by immunoSEQ multiplex PCR, and TCRdb kept only the in-frame ones, dropping some. Among 850,000 to 1,200,000 clones listed, roughly 80% were seen once. The V gene end was trimmed by 7 bases and the J gene end by 10 bases; junction bases not matched to a gene: 6. Germline V gives CDR1 MNHNY, CDR2 SVGAGI (reference sequence). CDR3 length: 13 amino acids. This clonotype was sampled from a man aged 18 to 35 in good health. J is TRBJ1-6 and V is TRBV6-6; TRBD1 aligns across 8 bases. Sequences were obtained from memory CD4+ T cells sorted from blood. Subset: CD45RA-negative fraction. The CDR3 coding sequence is TGTGCCAGCACCTCAGGGGGCAGGTCACCCCTCCACTTT. It is translated as CASTSGGRSPLHF.